Sequencing of this T cell receptor beta chain was carried out in a study of blood T cell repertoires in COVID-19. Background on the study: Samples representing acute and convalescent COVID-19 were sourced from the United States, Italy and Spain. Nucleic acid was either cDNA or gDNA, and it came from T cells, B-cell-depleted T cells, or PBMCs.

Authors' methods: Reference gene primer amplification gave estimated nucleated cell counts. This table comes from immunoSEQ multiplex PCR, and its TCRdb copy is limited to in-frame clones, with some not included. The DNA gave D and trimming, while V, J and clone size come from that table. Of 150,000 to 200,000 clones in the sample, 82% were seen once. Germline V lookup: CDR1 MNHEY, CDR2 SVGAGI. The CDR3 has 14 amino acids. V was clipped by 0 bases and J by 4 bases, with 9 bases between them. Comment on this clone: The same CDR3 also results from other DNA sequences found in this sample.

The sequenced sample consisted of peripheral blood. This TCR came from a woman aged 70-85 years with acute or convalescent COVID-19. The rearrangement joins TRBV6-5 to TRBJ1-1; a weak D match, TRBD1 (6 bases). The CDR3 DNA reads TGTGCCAGCAGTTACTCGAGGGGGGGCACTGAAGCTTTCTTT. This sequence encodes CASSYSRGGTEAFF.